This T cell receptor (beta chain) was found in a study of CD8+ T cells in alopecia areata. The overall study: Treated patients received oral tofacitinib, 5 to 10 mg twice daily. General study findings and limits: With patients, TCR sharing proved less clear than in mice, a difference possibly related to HLA.

This clone was observed a few times. Its antigen is currently unknown. It was from PBMCs that CD4+ and CD8+ T cells were sorted. This CDR3 region has 14 residues. Trimming took 7 bases from V and 6 from J; bases not matched to a gene: 12. Germline CDR1 is SQVTM and CDR2 is ANQGSEA. RNA extraction was followed by reverse transcription into cDNA, which acted as the sequencing template. Produced via immunoSEQ multiplex PCR; TCRdb's table is partial and in-frame only. Among approximately 91,000 clones listed, 35% to 45% were seen once. This clonotype was sampled from a human donor with alopecia areata. The sample consisted of CD4+ T cells sorted from blood. The V and J genes are TRBV29-1 and TRBJ2-7, with 10 bases matching TRBD2. CDR3 sequence: CSAHGLAGESEQYF. CDR3 coding DNA: TGCAGCGCACATGGCCTAGCGGGAGAATCCGAGCAGTACTTC.